These 3 T cell receptor beta chains share one sample of origin, sequenced in a study of Graves' ophthalmopathy and Graves' hyperthyroidism. CDR3 regions of TCR beta were amplified from RNA transcripts. HTBI primers were used in a first-round RT-PCR, which preceded a second-round multiplex PCR. TCRdb reprocessed the multiplex PCR reads with MiXCR, giving one entry per CDR3 protein. The table records 500,000 to 700,000 distinct CDR3 sequences, under 45% of them present only once. The sequencing sample was made of peripheral blood or thyroid tissue (not recorded which). The receptors here all came from an adult man with Graves' hyperthyroidism.

This clonotype showed up just a few times. The chain uses TRBV3-1 and TRBJ2-2; D is ambiguous. The CDR3 spans 17 residues. V lost 4 bases to trimming and J lost 5 bases, with 20 bases between them. CDR1 and CDR2 (germline): LGHDT, YNNKEL (reference sequence). CDR3 sequence (DNA): TGTGCCAGCAGCCGGATAATCGCGGCTATAGGGACCGGGGAGCTGTTTTTT. Amino acid sequence: CASSRIIAAIGTGELFF.

This clonotype was seen a handful of times. The chain is built from TRBV6-5 and TRBJ1-2; TRBD1 aligns across 8 bases. The trim removed 5 bases at V and 8 bases at J, leaving 13 bases unmatched. The germline V gene encodes CDR1 MNHEY and CDR2 SVGAGI. The CDR3 extends over 15 amino acids. CDR3 residues: CASSPTGGLGYGYTF. The CDR3 region has the DNA TGTGCCAGCAGTCCTACAGGGGGACTCGGCTACGGCTACACCTTC.

The chain has TRBV29-1 and TRBJ2-7; 12 nucleotides match TRBD1. V shed 4 bases and J 4 bases; nucleotides not matched to a gene: 2. This CDR3 spans 13 amino acids. In germline, CDR1 is SQVTM, CDR2 ANQGSEA. This CDR3 is CSVGDRGPYEQYF. The CDR3 nucleotides read TGCAGCGTTGGGGACAGGGGGCCATACGAGCAGTACTTC.